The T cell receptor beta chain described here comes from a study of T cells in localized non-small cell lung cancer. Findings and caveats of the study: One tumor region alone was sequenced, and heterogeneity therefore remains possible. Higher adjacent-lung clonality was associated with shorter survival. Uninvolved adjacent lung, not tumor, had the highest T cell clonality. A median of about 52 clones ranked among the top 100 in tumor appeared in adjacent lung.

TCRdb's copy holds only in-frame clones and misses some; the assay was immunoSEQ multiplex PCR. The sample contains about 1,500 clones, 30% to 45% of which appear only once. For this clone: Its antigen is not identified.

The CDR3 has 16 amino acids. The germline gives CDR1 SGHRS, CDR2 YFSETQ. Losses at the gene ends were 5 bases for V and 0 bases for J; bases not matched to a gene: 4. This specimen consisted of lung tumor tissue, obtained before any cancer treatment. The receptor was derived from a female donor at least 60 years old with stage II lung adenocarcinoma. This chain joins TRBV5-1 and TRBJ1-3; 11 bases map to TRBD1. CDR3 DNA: TGCGCCAGCAGTATTGGGACAGGGGGCTCTGGAAACACCATATATTTT. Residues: CASSIGTGGSGNTIYF.